This T cell receptor (beta chain) was identified during a study of beta chain features in type 1 diabetes listed by TCRdb under 2018. About the investigation overall: Mean age, gender distribution, total cell number and subset yield did not differ between patients and healthy donors. A total of roughly 98,000,000 sorted cells were examined across all samples, and a strong correlation was observed between cell number per subset and RNA yield. In the study, TCRB repertoires of sorted circulating CD4+ T cell subsets from recently diagnosed type 1 diabetes patients were compared with those of matched healthy donors. Whereas all 30 or so donors provided naive and central memory subsets, regulatory and stem cell-like memory subsets were isolated from just 8 patients and about 8 healthy donors.

A few counts support this clone. The antigen it recognizes is unknown. Nothing much larger sits one base from this clone, and base qualities are not available. General conclusions and limits of the study: Type 1 diabetes patients showed a moderate but significant shortening of TCRB CDR3 length in all four CD4+ subsets. The naive, central memory and regulatory TCRB repertoires appeared to resemble one another more closely among patients than among healthy donors. Shorter templates might be favored by PCR, yet because patient and control samples were amplified and corrected together, any such skew would affect both groups equally. Because cDNA was sequenced instead of genomic DNA, activated cells with high expression could be over-represented, although the groups did not differ in activation or CD3 levels. Because small numbers of individuals were included in the HLA sub-analyses, any influence of HLA type on TCRB rearrangement was left unresolved. At VDJ recombination sites, patients with type 1 diabetes made fewer insertions and deleted more nucleotides, a pattern implying thymic rearrangement abnormalities.

The germline V end is reduced by 6 bases and the J end by 8 bases; junction bases left unmatched: 19. The germline V gene (reference sequence) provides CDR1 MNHEY and CDR2 SMNVEV. From cysteine to phenylalanine, the CDR3 is 17 amino acids long. The retained sequence is limited to the CDR3, 51 bases, with the frame set at the first base. From each donor, a single peripheral blood sample of approximately 120 mL on average was drawn into heparinised tubes. Using a panel that included CD45RO, CCR7, CD25, CD127, CD95 and CD27, naive, central memory, regulatory and stem cell-like memory CD4+ T cells were sorted on a BD FACSAria II. A purity above 95% was achieved for all sorted populations. Right away, PBMCs were isolated by Lymphoprep density gradient centrifugation and were stained directly, with no culture step. So that batch effects would be minimized, each experiment stained and sorted samples in pairs, pairing one healthy donor with one patient.

The High Capacity cDNA Reverse Transcription Kit was used to reverse transcribe all of the isolated RNA, meaning that expressed TCRB transcripts were what got sequenced. Naive, central memory and regulatory T cell samples underwent deep immunoSEQ sequencing, averaging approximately 3.3 million total reads per sample. Sorted cells were lysed in RLT buffer and RNA was extracted with DNase-treated RNeasy Micro or Mini kits, depending on cell number. Each cell subset was processed separately to prevent cross-contamination, with patient and healthy donor samples processed together. The immunoSEQ multiplex PCR was used to amplify TCRB sequences from cDNA, yielding 87-bp fragments that span the CDR3 region. The amplicons were sequenced using the Illumina HiSeq platform. On the authors' methods: PCR bias was corrected computationally using synthetic template baselines, and reads within Hamming distance 2 were collapsed, with unmergeable singletons discarded. By aligning reads against IMGT, V, D and J genes, CDR3 length, and insertions or deletions at six rearrangement sites were assigned. Within each subset, clonotype counts were normalized to sorted cell number, after which true diversity and Gini coefficients were computed with the tcR R package. Repertoire sharing was quantified using the overlap coefficient calculated on TCRB nucleotide sequences. Out-of-frame TCRB sequences from naive cells were analyzed to stand in for the pre-selection repertoire. In its TCRdb copy, this immuneACCESS table keeps in-frame sequences only and misses some clones. Where compared with another copy, unresolved V genes explain less than half of these, and the others have no known cause. That table furnishes V, J and clone size, whereas the DNA furnished D and trimming. Across this sample there are 360,000 or so clones, with around a fifth seen only once. The ten largest clones represent 0.044% of the sample.

The TCR sequence derives from a woman aged 18-30 years in good health. Recombination connected TRBV27 to TRBJ1-2; 9 bases in the junction line up with TRBD1. The specimen was naive CD4+ T cells from blood. The sample's cell subset or site, from its label and the paper: true naive CD4+ T cells. The CDR3 corresponds to CASSLKGQGFFRGGYTF. The nucleotides read TGTGCCAGCAGCCTCAAGGGACAGGGATTTTTCCGAGGGGGCTACACCTTC.